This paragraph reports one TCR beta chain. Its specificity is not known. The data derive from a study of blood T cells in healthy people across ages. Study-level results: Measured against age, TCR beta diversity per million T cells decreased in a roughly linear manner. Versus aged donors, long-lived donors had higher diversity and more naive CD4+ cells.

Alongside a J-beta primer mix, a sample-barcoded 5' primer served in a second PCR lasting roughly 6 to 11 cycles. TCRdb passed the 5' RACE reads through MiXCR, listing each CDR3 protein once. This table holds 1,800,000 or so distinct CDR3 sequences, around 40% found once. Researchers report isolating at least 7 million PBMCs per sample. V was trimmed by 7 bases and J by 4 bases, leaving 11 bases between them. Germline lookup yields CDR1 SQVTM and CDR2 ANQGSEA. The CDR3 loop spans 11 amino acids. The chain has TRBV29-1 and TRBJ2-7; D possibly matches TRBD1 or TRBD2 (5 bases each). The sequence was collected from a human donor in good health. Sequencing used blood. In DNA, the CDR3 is TGCAGCGCCGAGTGGGGGTACGAGCAGTACTTC. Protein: CSAEWGYEQYF.